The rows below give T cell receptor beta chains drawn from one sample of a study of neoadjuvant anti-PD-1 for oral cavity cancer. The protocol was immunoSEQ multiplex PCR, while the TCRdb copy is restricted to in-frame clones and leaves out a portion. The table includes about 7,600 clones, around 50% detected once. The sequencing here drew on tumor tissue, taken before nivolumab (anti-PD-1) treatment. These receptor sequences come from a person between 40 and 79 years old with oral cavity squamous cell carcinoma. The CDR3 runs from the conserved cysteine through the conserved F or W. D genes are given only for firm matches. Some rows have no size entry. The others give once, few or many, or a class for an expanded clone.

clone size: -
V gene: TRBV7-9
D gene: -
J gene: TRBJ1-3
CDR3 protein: CASSPPEGTGNTIYF
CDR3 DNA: TGTGCCAGCAGCCCTCCGGAGGGAACTGGAAACACCATATATTTT

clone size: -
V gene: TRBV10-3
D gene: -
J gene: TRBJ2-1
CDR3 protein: CAISAGTLGEQFF
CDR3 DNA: TGTGCCATCAGTGCAGGGACCCTCGGTGAGCAGTTCTTC

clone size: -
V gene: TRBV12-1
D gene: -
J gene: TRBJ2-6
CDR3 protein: CASSYGTGPSGANVLTF
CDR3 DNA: TGTGCCAGCAGCTACGGGACAGGGCCTTCTGGGGCCAACGTCCTGACTTTC

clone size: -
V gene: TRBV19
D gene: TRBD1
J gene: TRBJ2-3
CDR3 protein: CASSWDRSSTDTQYF
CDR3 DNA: TGTGCCAGTAGTTGGGACAGATCGAGCACAGATACGCAGTATTTT

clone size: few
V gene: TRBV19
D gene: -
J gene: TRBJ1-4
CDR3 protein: CASSPGTATNEKLFF
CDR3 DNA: TGTGCCAGTAGTCCCGGGACTGCAACTAATGAAAAACTGTTTTTT

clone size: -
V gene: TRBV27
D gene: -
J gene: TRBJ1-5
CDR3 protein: CASSDTGRQPQHF
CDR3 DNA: TGTGCCAGCAGTGATACAGGGCGTCAGCCCCAGCATTTT

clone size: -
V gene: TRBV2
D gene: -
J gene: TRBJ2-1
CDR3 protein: CASGAGYNEQFF
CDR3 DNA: TGTGCCAGCGGAGCGGGTTACAATGAGCAGTTCTTC

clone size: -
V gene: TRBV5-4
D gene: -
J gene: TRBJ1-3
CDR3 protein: CASSLKGPGNTIYF
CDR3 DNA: TGTGCCAGCAGCTTAAAAGGACCTGGAAACACCATATATTTT

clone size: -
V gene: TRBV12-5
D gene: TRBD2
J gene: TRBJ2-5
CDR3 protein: CASGQGLAGETQYF
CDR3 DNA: TGTGCTAGTGGTCAGGGACTAGCGGGAGAGACCCAGTACTTC

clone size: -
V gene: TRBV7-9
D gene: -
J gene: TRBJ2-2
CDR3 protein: CASSKGSGVNTGELFF
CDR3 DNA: TGTGCCAGCAGCAAAGGTTCGGGAGTGAACACCGGGGAGCTGTTTTTT

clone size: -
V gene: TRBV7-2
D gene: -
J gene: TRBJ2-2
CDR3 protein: CASSFTDYLTGELFF
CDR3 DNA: TGTGCCAGCAGCTTTACGGACTACCTCACCGGGGAGCTGTTTTTT